The present TCR beta chain was sequenced within a study of shared clonotypes between healthy human individuals. Turning to the study itself: CD8 memory received one plate per donor, CD8 naive two, CD4 memory three and CD4 naive three. General study results and limits: Clonotype sharing among the donors was expected to vary with sequencing depth. Shared across a few donors were around 4.7% of the naive CD4 clonotypes. The represented genetic and exposure-history diversity was limited by the small number of donors.

A word on this clone: Its antigen is as yet unknown.

Sequenced by immunoSEQ multiplex PCR; TCRdb stores in-frame clones only, minus some. The table includes more than 2,000,000 clones, just over 90% detected once. CDR3 length: 15 amino acids. The germline V gene has CDR1 SGHDT and CDR2 YYEEEE. Trimming removed 2 bases at V and 5 bases at J, with 17 bases between. The J gene is TRBJ2-7, the V gene TRBV5-6, with D possibly being TRBD2 (6 bases). Input material: naive CD4+ T cells sorted from blood. Subset reported: CD45RA+ positively selected. This receptor was obtained from a man aged 18 to 30 in good health. CDR3 loop: CASSFRPAAGNEQYF. The CDR3 DNA reads as TGTGCCAGCAGCTTTCGGCCCGCCGCGGGAAACGAGCAGTACTTC.